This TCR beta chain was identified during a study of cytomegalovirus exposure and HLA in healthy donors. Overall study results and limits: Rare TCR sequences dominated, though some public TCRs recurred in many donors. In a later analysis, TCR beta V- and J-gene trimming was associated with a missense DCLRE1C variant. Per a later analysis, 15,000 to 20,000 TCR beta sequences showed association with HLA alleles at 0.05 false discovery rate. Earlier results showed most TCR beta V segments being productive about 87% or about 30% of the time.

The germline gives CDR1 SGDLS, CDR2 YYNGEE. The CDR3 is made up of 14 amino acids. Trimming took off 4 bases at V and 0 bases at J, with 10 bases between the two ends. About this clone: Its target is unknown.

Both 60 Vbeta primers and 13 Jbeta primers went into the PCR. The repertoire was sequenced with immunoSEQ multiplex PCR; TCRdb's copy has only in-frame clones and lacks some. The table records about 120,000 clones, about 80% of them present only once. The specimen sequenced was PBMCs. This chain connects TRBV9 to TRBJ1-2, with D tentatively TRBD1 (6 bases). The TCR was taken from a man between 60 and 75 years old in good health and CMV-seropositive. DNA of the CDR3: TGTGCCAGCAGCTCCGACAGGACTAACTATGGCTACACCTTC. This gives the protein CASSSDRTNYGYTF. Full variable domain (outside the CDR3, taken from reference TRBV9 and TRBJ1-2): DSGVTQTPKHLITATGQRVTLRCSPRSGDLSVYWYQQSLDQGLQFLIQYYNGEERAKGNILERFSAQQFPDLHSELNLSSLELGDSALYFCASSSDRTNYGYTFGSGTRLTVV.